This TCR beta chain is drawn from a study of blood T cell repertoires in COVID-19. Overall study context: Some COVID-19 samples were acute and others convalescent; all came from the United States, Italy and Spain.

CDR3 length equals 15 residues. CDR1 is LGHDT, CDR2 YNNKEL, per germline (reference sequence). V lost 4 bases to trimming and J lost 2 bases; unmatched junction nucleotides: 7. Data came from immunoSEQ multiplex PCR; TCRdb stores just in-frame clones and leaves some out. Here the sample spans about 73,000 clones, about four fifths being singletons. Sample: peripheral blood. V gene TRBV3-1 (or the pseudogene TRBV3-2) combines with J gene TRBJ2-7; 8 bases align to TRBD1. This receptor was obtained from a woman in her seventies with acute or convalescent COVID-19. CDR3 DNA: TGTGCCAGCAGCCTAACTGACAGGGGTGCCTACGAGCAGTACTTC. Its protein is CASSLTDRGAYEQYF.